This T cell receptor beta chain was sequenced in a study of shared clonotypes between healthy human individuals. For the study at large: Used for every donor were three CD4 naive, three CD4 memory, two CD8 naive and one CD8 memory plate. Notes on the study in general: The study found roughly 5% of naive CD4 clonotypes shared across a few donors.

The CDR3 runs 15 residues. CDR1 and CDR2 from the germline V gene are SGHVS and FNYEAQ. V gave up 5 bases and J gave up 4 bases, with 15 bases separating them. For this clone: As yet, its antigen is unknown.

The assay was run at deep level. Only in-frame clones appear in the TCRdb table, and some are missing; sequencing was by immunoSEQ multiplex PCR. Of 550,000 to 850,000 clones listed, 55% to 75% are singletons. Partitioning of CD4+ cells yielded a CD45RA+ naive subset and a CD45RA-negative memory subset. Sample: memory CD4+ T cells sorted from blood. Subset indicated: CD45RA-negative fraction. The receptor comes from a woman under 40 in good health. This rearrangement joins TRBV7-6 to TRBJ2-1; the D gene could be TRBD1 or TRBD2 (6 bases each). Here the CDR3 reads CASSLGGGTYNEQFF. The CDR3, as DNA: TGTGCCAGCAGCCTTGGGGGCGGGACTTACAATGAGCAGTTCTTC.